A selection of T cell receptor beta chains follows, all from one sample in a study of blood T cell repertoires in COVID-19. TCRdb's copy holds only in-frame clones and misses some; the assay was immunoSEQ multiplex PCR. Here the sample spans 30,000 to 40,000 clones, around four fifths being singletons. The sequenced sample consisted of peripheral blood. Receptor source: a woman aged 60-75 years with acute or convalescent COVID-19. Both conserved end residues are part of each CDR3. The D gene is left open where the match is weak. Clone size appears in some rows only: once, few, many, or a class for an expanded clone.

abundance	v_gene	d_gene	j_gene	CDR3nt	CDR3aa
.	TRBV9	TRBD1	TRBJ2-3	TGTGCCAGCAGCGTAGAGGGGACAGGGGGCACAGATACGCAGTATTTT	CASSVEGTGGTDTQYF
.	TRBV19	.	TRBJ1-2	TGTGCCAGTAGTCCGCGGCCGGGGGGCTACACCTTC	CASSPRPGGYTF
few	TRBV5-1	TRBD1	TRBJ2-1	TGCGCCAGCACCTCGACAGGGGGCGGGAACAATGAGCAGTTCTTC	CASTSTGGGNNEQFF
.	TRBV30	TRBD1	TRBJ1-4	TGTGCCTGGAGCCACGGGACAGCGGGCGAAAAACTGTTTTTT	CAWSHGTAGEKLFF
.	TRBV28	.	TRBJ1-5	TGTGCCAGCGGGTCAGGAACTAGCAATCAGCCCCAGCATTTT	CASGSGTSNQPQHF
.	TRBV4-1	.	TRBJ1-5	TGCGCCAGCAGCCAAGATGGGGAGTTTTATCAGCCCCAGCATTTT	CASSQDGEFYQPQHF
.	TRBV27	.	TRBJ1-6	TGTGCCAGCAGTTTAGCGACAGGACTTAATTCACCCCTCCACTTT	CASSLATGLNSPLHF
.	TRBV5-1	TRBD1	TRBJ1-2	TGCGCCAGCAGCTTGGTGGGGACAGGGGGCTTGGGCTACACCTTC	CASSLVGTGGLGYTF
.	TRBV5-1	TRBD1	TRBJ1-1	TGCGCCAGCAGCTTCGACCCCACCGGGACAGGAACGAACACTGAAGCTTTCTTT	CASSFDPTGTGTNTEAFF
.	TRBV19	.	TRBJ1-5	TGTGCCAGTAGTACTAACAGGGCTGGCAATCAGCCCCAGCATTTT	CASSTNRAGNQPQHF
.	TRBV5-1	.	TRBJ1-2	TGCGCCAGCAGCAGAACGGGGGACTATGGCTACACCTTC	CASSRTGDYGYTF
.	TRBV27	TRBD1	TRBJ1-1	TGTGCCAGCAGTCAGCGCGACAGGGGCCAGAACACTGAAGCTTTCTTT	CASSQRDRGQNTEAFF
.	TRBV3-1/TRBV3-2	TRBD1	TRBJ1-2	TGTGCCAGCCGAAACCCGGGACAGGGTGCCTATGGCTACACCTTC	CASRNPGQGAYGYTF
.	TRBV28	.	TRBJ1-5	TGTGCCAGCAGTTTTCGATTACAGGGAATCCTTAGCAATCAGCCCCAGCATTTT	CASSFRLQGILSNQPQHF
.	TRBV2	.	TRBJ1-5	TGTGCCAGCAGTGAAGCGCAGAGGCAGCCCCAGCATTTT	CASSEAQRQPQHF
once	TRBV7-3	TRBD1	TRBJ2-5	TGTGCCAGCAGCTTAGGGGGACAGGGGGCCGAGACCCAGTACTTC	CASSLGGQGAETQYF
few	TRBV30	TRBD1	TRBJ1-2	TGTGCCTGGAGTGCTAAAAGCTATGGGACAGACTATGGCTACACCTTC	CAWSAKSYGTDYGYTF
.	TRBV6-5	.	TRBJ2-7	TGTGCCAGCAGTATCTCAGGGACTGAGTCCTACGAGCAGTACTTC	CASSISGTESYEQYF
.	TRBV29-1	.	TRBJ2-1	TGCAGCGTGAGGGGGGGGTCCTACAATGAGCAGTTCTTC	CSVRGGSYNEQFF
.	TRBV10-1	.	TRBJ1-4	TGCGCCAGCAGTGAGTCGACGGCCCCCGGGGAAAAACTGTTTTTT	CASSESTAPGEKLFF
.	TRBV7-6	.	TRBJ2-3	TGTGCCAGCAGCTCGGCCAGGGATAGAGATACGCAGTATTTT	CASSSARDRDTQYF
.	TRBV7-9	.	TRBJ2-1	TGTGCCAGCAGCTCCCCATTTGGGGACATCAACAATGAGCAGTTCTTC	CASSSPFGDINNEQFF
.	TRBV12-3/TRBV12-4	TRBD1	TRBJ1-6	TGTGCCAGCAGCGGACAGGGGAATTCACCCCTCCACTTT	CASSGQGNSPLHF
.	TRBV30	.	TRBJ2-3	TGTGCCTGGATTCTAATGGGAGCAGATACGCAGTATTTT	CAWILMGADTQYF